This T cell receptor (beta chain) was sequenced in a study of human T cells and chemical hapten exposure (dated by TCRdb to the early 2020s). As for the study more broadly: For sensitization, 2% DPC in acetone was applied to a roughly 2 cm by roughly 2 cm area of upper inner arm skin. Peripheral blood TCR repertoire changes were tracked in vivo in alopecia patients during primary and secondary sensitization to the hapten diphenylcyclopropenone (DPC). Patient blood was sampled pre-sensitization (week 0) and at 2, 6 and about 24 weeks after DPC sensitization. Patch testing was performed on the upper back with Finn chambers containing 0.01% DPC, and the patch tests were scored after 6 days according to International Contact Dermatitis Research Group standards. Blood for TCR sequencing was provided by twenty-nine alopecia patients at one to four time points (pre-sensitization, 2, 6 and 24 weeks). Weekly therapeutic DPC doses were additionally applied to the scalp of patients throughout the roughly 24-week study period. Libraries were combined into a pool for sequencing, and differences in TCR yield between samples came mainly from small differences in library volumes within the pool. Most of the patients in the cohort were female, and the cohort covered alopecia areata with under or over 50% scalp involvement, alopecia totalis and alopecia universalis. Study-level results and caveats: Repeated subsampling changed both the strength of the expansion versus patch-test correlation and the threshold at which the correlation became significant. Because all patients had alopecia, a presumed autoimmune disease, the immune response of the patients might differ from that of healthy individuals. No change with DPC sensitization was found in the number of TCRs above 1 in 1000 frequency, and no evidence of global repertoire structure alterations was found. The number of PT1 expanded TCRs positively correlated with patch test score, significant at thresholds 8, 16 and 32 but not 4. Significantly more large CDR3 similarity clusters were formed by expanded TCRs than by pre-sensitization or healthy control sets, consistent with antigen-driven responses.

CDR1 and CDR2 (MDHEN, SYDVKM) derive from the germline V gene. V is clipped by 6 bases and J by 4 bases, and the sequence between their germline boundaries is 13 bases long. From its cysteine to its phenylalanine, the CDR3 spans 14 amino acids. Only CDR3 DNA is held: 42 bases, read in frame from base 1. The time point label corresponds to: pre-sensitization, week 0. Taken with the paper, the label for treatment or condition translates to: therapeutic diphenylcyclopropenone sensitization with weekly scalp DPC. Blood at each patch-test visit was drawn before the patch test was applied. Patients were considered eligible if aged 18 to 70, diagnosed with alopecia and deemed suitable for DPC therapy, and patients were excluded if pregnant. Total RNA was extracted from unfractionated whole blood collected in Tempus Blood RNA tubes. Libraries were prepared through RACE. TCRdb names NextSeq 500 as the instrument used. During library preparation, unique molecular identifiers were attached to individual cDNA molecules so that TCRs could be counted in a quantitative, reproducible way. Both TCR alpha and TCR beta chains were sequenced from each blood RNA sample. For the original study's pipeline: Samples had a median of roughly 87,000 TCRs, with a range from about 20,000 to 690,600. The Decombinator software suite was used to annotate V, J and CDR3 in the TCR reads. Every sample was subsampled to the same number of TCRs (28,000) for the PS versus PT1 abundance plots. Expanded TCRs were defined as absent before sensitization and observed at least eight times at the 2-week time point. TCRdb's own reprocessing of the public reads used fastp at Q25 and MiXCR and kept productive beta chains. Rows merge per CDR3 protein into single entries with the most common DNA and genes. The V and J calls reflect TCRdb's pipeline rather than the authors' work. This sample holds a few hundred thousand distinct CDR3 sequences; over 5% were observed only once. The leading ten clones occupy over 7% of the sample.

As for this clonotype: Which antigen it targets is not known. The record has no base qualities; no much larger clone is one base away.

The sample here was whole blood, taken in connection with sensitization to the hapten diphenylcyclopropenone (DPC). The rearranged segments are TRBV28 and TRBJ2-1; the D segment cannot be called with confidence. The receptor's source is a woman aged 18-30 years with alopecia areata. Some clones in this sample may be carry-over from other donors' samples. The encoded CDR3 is CASSRAYAYNEQFF. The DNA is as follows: TGTGCCAGCAGCCGGGCCTATGCTTACAATGAGCAGTTCTTC.